The 25 T cell receptor beta chains listed next were all sequenced from one sample in a study of shared clonotypes between healthy human individuals. Generated by immunoSEQ multiplex PCR, the TCRdb table keeps only in-frame clones and is missing some. The sample holds about 1 million clones, roughly 75% seen once. Sequenced: memory CD4+ T cells sorted from blood. As to subset: CD45RA-negative fraction. These receptors were taken from a young man in good health.

The chain combines TRBV11-2 with TRBJ2-7, with a weak D call TRBD2 (6 bases). From germline, CDR1 is SGHAT and CDR2 FQNNGV. This CDR3 region has 16 residues. V was trimmed by 1 base and J by 1 base, leaving 14 bases between them. The CDR3 DNA reads as TGTGCCAGCAGCTTAGTCAGTAGCGGAGTATCCTACGAGCAGTACTTC. Its translation is CASSLVSSGVSYEQYF.

This clone was found once. The chain uses TRBV5-1 and TRBJ2-5, with a tentative D call TRBD1 (5 bases). The V gene's germline CDR1 is SGHRS and CDR2 YFSETQ. CDR3 length: 15 residues. Trimming shortened V by 5 bases and J by 5 bases, and 19 bases separated the two germline ends. In DNA form, the CDR3 reads TGCGCCAGCAGTGGACAACCTGGATTGGGGGAGACCCAGTACTTC. Translation gives CASSGQPGLGETQYF.

For the CDR3, the DNA is TGTGCCACCAATCCCCAGGGGGAGGGGTACAATGAGCAGTTCTTC. Residues: CATNPQGEGYNEQFF. The chain combines TRBV2 with TRBJ2-1; D possibly uses TRBD1 or TRBD2 (7 bases each). The V and J ends lost 10 bases and 4 bases respectively, with 20 bases between them. The CDR3 totals 15 residues. Germline assignment: CDR1 SNHLY and CDR2 FYNNEI.

The chain uses TRBV18 and TRBJ2-7; possibly TRBD1 for D (6 bases). CDR1 is KGHSH and CDR2 is LQKENI in the germline V gene. This CDR3 has 13 residues. V shed 4 bases and J shed 3 bases, with 10 bases lying between them. The CDR3 is CASSHGQLYEQYF. DNA for the CDR3: TGTGCCAGCTCACACGGACAGCTCTACGAGCAGTACTTC. Variable domain in full (rest from reference TRBV18 and TRBJ2-7): NAGVMQNPRHLVRRRGQEARLRCSPMKGHSHVYWYRQLPEEGLKFMVYLQKENIIDESGMPKERFSAEFPKEGPSILRIQQVVRGDSAAYFCASSHGQLYEQYFGPGTRLTVT.

The genes are TRBV5-5 and TRBJ1-1; TRBD1 agrees at 8 bases. The CDR3 spans 14 residues. V trimming: 3 bases; J trimming: 0 bases; junction bases outside the gene matches: 1. CDR1 and CDR2 from the germline V gene are SGHKS and YYEKEE (reference sequence). CDR3 nucleotide sequence: TGTGCCAGCAGCTCGGGACAGGTGAACACTGAAGCTTTCTTT. This translates into CASSSGQVNTEAFF. The full variable domain, rest sourced from reference TRBV5-5 and TRBJ1-1, is DAGVTQSPTHLIKTRGQQVTLRCSPISGHKSVSWYQQVLGQGPQFIFQYYEKEERGRGNFPDRFSARQFPNYSSELNVNALLLGDSALYLCASSSGQVNTEAFFGQGTRLTVV.

Notes on this clone: This sequence is one base from a far larger clone and is likely a read error. V usage is TRBV7-8 and J usage is TRBJ1-1; tentatively, D is TRBD1 (6 bases). The CDR3 loop spans 14 amino acids. Trimming removed 5 bases at V and 6 bases at J, with 16 bases between. Germline values: CDR1 SGHVS, CDR2 FQNEAQ. Written as DNA, the CDR3 is TGTGCCAGCAGCAAAACGGAAGCAGGGGCTGAAGCTTTCTTT. It codes for CASSKTEAGAEAFF.

The V call is TRBV6-6, the J call TRBJ2-7, with D perhaps TRBD1 (5 bases). The CDR3 is made up of 14 amino acids. V was pared by 5 bases and J by 1 base, with 12 bases between. Germline CDR1 is MNHNY and CDR2 is SVGAGI (reference sequence). This CDR3 is CASSRQFLSYEQYF. As DNA, the CDR3 is TGTGCCAGCAGTAGACAGTTCCTTTCCTACGAGCAGTACTTC.

This chain joins TRBV20-1 and TRBJ1-1; D might be TRBD1 (5 bases). CDR3 length equals 11 residues. V lost 8 bases to trimming and J lost 10 bases, with 17 bases between them. CDR1 DFQATT and CDR2 SNEGSKA come from the germline V gene (reference sequence). For the CDR3, the DNA is TGCAGTTCGTTTTTCAGGGTGTCAGCTTTCTTT. The encoded protein is CSSFFRVSAFF.

This chain uses TRBV29-1 with TRBJ2-2; TRBD1 agrees at 8 bases. J lost 2 bases, V lost 3 bases, and 2 bases had no gene match. CDR1 is SQVTM, CDR2 ANQGSEA, per germline. The CDR3 extends over 14 amino acids. The CDR3 here is CSVEAGGNTGELFF. The CDR3 DNA reads as TGCAGCGTTGAGGCAGGGGGCAACACCGGGGAGCTGTTTTTT.

The gene calls are TRBV6-6 and TRBJ1-2; a possible D gene is TRBD1 (6 bases). CDR3 length equals 13 residues. Trimming pared 5 bases from V and 4 bases from J, leaving 11 bases between. Germline-derived CDR1 and CDR2 are MNHNY and SVGAGI (reference sequence). The CDR3 region has the DNA TGTGCCAGCAGTATCAGCAGGGGCTATGGCTACACCTTC. Translated: CASSISRGYGYTF.

This clone was found a few times. The chain is built from TRBV5-1 and TRBJ1-1; possibly TRBD1 for D (6 bases). Trimming removed 1 base from V and 3 bases from J, with 10 bases in between. Germline assignment: CDR1 SGHRS and CDR2 YFSETQ. The CDR3 loop spans 14 amino acids. CDR3 nucleotides: TGCGCCAGCAGCTTGAACAGGGTGGACACTGAAGCTTTCTTT. Its translation is CASSLNRVDTEAFF.

The chain carries TRBV6-5 and TRBJ1-2, with D uncertain. With 10 bases removed from V and 8 bases from J, the gap between germline ends came to 11 bases. Germline CDR1 is MNHEY and CDR2 is SVGAGI. The CDR3 consists of 10 residues. The CDR3 is CATRDGGYTF. CDR3 DNA sequence: TGTGCCACCCGTGACGGGGGCTACACCTTC.

This clone was counted at least ten times. This chain joins TRBV30 and TRBJ1-3, with D possibly being TRBD1 (6 bases). Germline loops: CDR1 GTSNPN, CDR2 SVGIG (reference sequence). Trimming took off 5 bases at V and 12 bases at J, with 14 bases between the two ends. The CDR3 spans 11 residues. The CDR3 DNA sequence: TGTGCCTGGTCTGACAGGACCTTCATATATTTT. Translating gives CAWSDRTFIYF. Supplemented by reference TRBV30 and TRBJ1-3, the full variable domain reads SQTIHQWPATLVQPVGSPLSLECTVEGTSNPNLYWYRQAAGRGLQLLFYSVGIGQISSEVPQNLSASRPQDRQFILSSKKLLLSDSGFYLCAWSDRTFIYFGEGSWLTVV.

In DNA, the CDR3 is TGTGCCATCAGTGTTTTTTTGACAGCCCGGGGCGGGGAGCTGTTTTTT. Translating it yields CAISVFLTARGGELFF. The chain uses TRBV10-3 and TRBJ2-2; D may match TRBD1 or TRBD2 (5 bases each). V lost 4 bases to trimming and J lost 7 bases, with 19 bases between them. The CDR3 has 16 residues. Per the germline V gene, CDR1 is ENHRY and CDR2 is SYGVKD.

The V and J genes are TRBV5-1 and TRBJ1-4, with 8 bases lining up with TRBD1. Germline V lookup: CDR1 SGHRS, CDR2 YFSETQ. V lost 0 bases to trimming and J lost 8 bases; unmatched junction nucleotides: 3. The CDR3 covers 14 residues. This CDR3 reads CASSLVGQGEKLFF. Here the CDR3 DNA reads TGCGCCAGCAGCTTGGTTGGACAGGGAGAAAAACTGTTTTTT.

The V gene is TRBV7-9, the J gene TRBJ1-2, with D uncertain. V was shortened by 5 bases and J by 0 bases, with 25 bases between the two germline ends. Per germline, CDR1 SEHNR and CDR2 FQNEAQ (reference sequence). This CDR3 has 19 amino acids. DNA of the CDR3: TGTGCCAGCAGCCACAATTACGCCGGGCGCAGGCTGACTAACTATGGCTACACCTTC. It is translated as CASSHNYAGRRLTNYGYTF.

The rearrangement links TRBV5-1 to TRBJ1-4, with D possibly being TRBD1 (5 bases). The CDR3 runs to 13 residues. V lost 4 bases and J 8 bases, leaving 12 bases between the germline ends. Germline V gene sequence: CDR1 SGHRS, CDR2 YFSETQ. The CDR3 region is CASSAGLREKLFF. CDR3 DNA sequence: TGCGCCAGCAGCGCAGGGTTAAGGGAAAAACTGTTTTTT.

The CDR3 DNA is TGTGCCAGCTCCCGAAGGGCCGGGGATTCACCCCTCCACTTT. This codes for CASSRRAGDSPLHF. This rearrangement joins TRBV27 to TRBJ1-6; no clear D gene. CDR1 is MNHEY, CDR2 SMNVEV, per germline (reference sequence). Between the trimmed V and J ends, which lost 8 bases and 8 bases, there was a span of 16 bases. The CDR3 covers 14 residues.

This clone was counted between two and nine times. The rearrangement joins TRBV11-3 to TRBJ2-7; D is undetermined. The germline V gene encodes CDR1 SGHNT and CDR2 YENEEA. The CDR3 runs 13 residues. Trimming left V 4 bases short and J 1 base short, with 8 bases between. The CDR3 DNA reads as TGTGCCAGCAGCTCCCGGACGTCCTACGAGCAGTACTTC. Encoded protein: CASSSRTSYEQYF.

V and J are TRBV6-1 and TRBJ2-7; tentatively, D is TRBD2 (5 bases). CDR3 length: 14 amino acids. The V end lost 4 bases, the J end lost 4 bases, and 14 bases lay between the germline ends. Germline V gene data show CDR1 as MNHNS and CDR2 as SASEGT. The CDR3, as DNA: TGTGCCAGCAGTGTCCCGGGATTACGGTACGAGCAGTACTTC. Its protein product is CASSVPGLRYEQYF.

The J gene is TRBJ1-2, the V gene TRBV4-1; no clear D. CDR1 and CDR2 from the germline V gene are MGHRA and YSYEKL. Trimming took 1 base from V and 3 from J, leaving 9 bases between them. The CDR3 has 14 amino acids. This chain's CDR3 is CASSQVNSDYGYTF. CDR3 sequence (DNA): TGCGCCAGCAGCCAAGTGAACAGTGACTATGGCTACACCTTC.

This clone was picked up many times. This chain links TRBV19 with TRBJ1-2, with a weak D call TRBD1 (5 bases). Trimming removed 7 bases from V and 0 bases from J, with 9 bases in between. Per the germline V gene, CDR1 is LNHDA and CDR2 is SQIVND (reference sequence). The CDR3 contains 13 residues. The CDR3: CASKGAANYGYTF. The CDR3 DNA follows: TGTGCCAGTAAAGGGGCAGCTAACTATGGCTACACCTTC.

The V call is TRBV5-8, the J call TRBJ2-7, with 8 bases aligning to TRBD2. V shed 0 bases, J shed 2 bases, and the junction held 7 bases outside the gene matches. This CDR3 comprises 16 residues. In germline, CDR1 is SGHTS, CDR2 YDEGEE. The CDR3 reads CASSLALGGGTYEQYF. DNA for the CDR3: TGTGCCAGCAGCTTGGCCCTCGGGGGGGGTACCTACGAGCAGTACTTC.

The chain combines TRBV11-1 with TRBJ2-2; a weak D match, TRBD2 (6 bases). This CDR3 spans 14 amino acids. Per germline, CDR1 SGHAT and CDR2 FQDESV (reference sequence). With 1 base removed from V and 4 bases from J, the gap between germline ends came to 7 bases. CDR3 in DNA: TGTGCCAGCAGCTTAGGGAGGGCCACCGGGGAGCTGTTTTTT. As protein: CASSLGRATGELFF. Full variable domain (missing parts from reference TRBV11-1 and TRBJ2-2): EAEVAQSPRYKITEKSQAVAFWCDPISGHATLYWYRQILGQGPELLVQFQDESVVDDSQLPKDRFSAERLKGVDSTLKIQPAELGDSAMYLCASSLGRATGELFFGEGSRLTVL.

The chain's CDR3 is CASSLQGAPPTEAFF. For the CDR3, the DNA is TGTGCCAGCAGCTTACAGGGGGCTCCCCCCACTGAAGCTTTCTTT. The chain is built from TRBV11-2 and TRBJ1-1, with TRBD1 matching over 8 bases. V was clipped by 2 bases and J by 4 bases; unmatched bases: 6. Germline CDR1 and CDR2: SGHAT and FQNNGV. There are 15 residues in the CDR3.